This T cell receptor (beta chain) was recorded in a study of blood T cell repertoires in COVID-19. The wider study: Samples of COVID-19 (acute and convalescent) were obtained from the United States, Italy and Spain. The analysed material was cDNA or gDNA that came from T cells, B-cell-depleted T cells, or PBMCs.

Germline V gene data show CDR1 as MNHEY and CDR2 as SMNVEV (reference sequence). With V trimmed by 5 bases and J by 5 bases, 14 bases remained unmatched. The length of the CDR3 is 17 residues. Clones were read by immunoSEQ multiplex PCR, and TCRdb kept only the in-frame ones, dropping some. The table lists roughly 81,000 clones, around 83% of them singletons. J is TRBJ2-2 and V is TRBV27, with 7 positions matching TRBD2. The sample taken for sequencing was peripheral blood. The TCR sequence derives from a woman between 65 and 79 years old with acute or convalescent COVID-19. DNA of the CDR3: TGTGCCAGCAGTCCCTATGTTGGGGGGGGGTCGACCGGGGAGCTGTTTTTT. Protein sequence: CASSPYVGGGSTGELFF.